This T cell receptor (beta chain) is from a study of Graves' ophthalmopathy and Graves' hyperthyroidism. Study at large: Blood was drawn at initial diagnosis, before any treatment. Study-wide points: This model predicted ophthalmopathy progression (sensitivity 70% to 71%, specificity 72% to 85%). Most expanded clonotypes from thyroid (those above 0.001 frequency) were also found in blood.

About this clonotype: Its antigen is unknown.

Investigators amplified TCR beta CDR3 regions from RNA transcripts. Second-round multiplex PCR came after first-round RT-PCR with HTBI primers. A single record per CDR3 protein comes from TCRdb applying MiXCR to the multiplex PCR reads. The profile shows 600,000 to 700,000 distinct CDR3 sequences, about 41% of them singletons. Other autoimmune disease, uncontrolled infection, pregnancy and lactation led to exclusion. Germline loops: CDR1 SQVTM, CDR2 ANQGSEA. There are 16 residues in the CDR3. The ends were cut back, 1 base at V and 2 bases at J, with 17 bases in the middle. The sample comprised peripheral blood. The chain links TRBV29-1 to TRBJ2-5; D gene uncertain. This receptor was identified in an adult man with Graves' ophthalmopathy. CDR3 coding DNA: TGCAGCGTTGAAGGTAGGGCCTACGAGCATCAAGAGACCCAGTACTTC. Its translation: CSVEGRAYEHQETQYF.